Following are 22 T cell receptor beta chains from one sample sequenced in a study of T cells expressing NK-cell markers. For each CDR3 protein, TCRdb gives one entry from its re-call of the 5' RACE reads, without DNA. The sample's table shows about 260,000 distinct CDR3 sequences. Specimen: blood T cells: a sorted CD56 or NKG2C T cell subset, CD4+ or CD8+ T cells, or bulk PBMC T cells (not recorded which). These receptor sequences come from a man in his late teens or twenties in good health.

The CDR3 loop reads CSARATWGPEQFF. The chain has TRBV20-1 and TRBJ2-1; TCRdb's D gene call, TRBD1, goes unchecked for lack of DNA. The germline CDR1 and CDR2 sequences are DFQATT and SNEGSKA (reference sequence). This CDR3 comprises 13 residues.

V gene TRBV7-9 combines with J gene TRBJ2-1. The CDR3 contains 15 residues. Germline V CDR1 and CDR2: SEHNR, FQNEAQ (reference sequence). The CDR3 here is CASSLKRGSYNEQFF.

The chain employs TRBV19 and TRBJ2-2; absent DNA, TCRdb's TRBD2 call cannot be checked. The germline CDR1 and CDR2 sequences are LNHDA and SQIVND (reference sequence). This CDR3 is 15 amino acids long. The CDR3 sequence: CASSARSGRTGELFF. Combining the CDR3 with reference TRBV19 and TRBJ2-2 gives the whole variable domain DGGITQSPKYLFRKEGQNVTLSCEQNLNHDAMYWYRQDPGQGLRLIYYSQIVNDFQKGDIAEGYSVSREKKESFPLTVTSAQKNPTAFYLCASSARSGRTGELFFGEGSRLTVL.

The gene calls are TRBV20-1 and TRBJ1-2. This CDR3 spans 12 amino acids. The germline V gene has CDR1 DFQATT and CDR2 SNEGSKA (reference sequence). The chain's CDR3 is CSATLSNYGYTF.

The chain has TRBV10-3 and TRBJ1-6; TCRdb calls TRBD1, which cannot be checked without DNA. The germline gives CDR1 ENHRY, CDR2 SYGVKD. CDR3 length equals 18 residues. The CDR3 sequence is CAISDSWDRSSYNSPLHF.

V gene TRBV12-3 or TRBV12-4 combines with J gene TRBJ2-7. CDR3 length: 14 amino acids. The CDR3 sequence: CASSLRTVYYEQYF.

CDR3: CSITGGSFEAFF. J is TRBJ1-1 and V is TRBV29-1; TCRdb's assignment of TRBD1 cannot be checked, as there is no DNA. Germline assignment: CDR1 SQVTM and CDR2 ANQGSEA. The CDR3 extends over 12 amino acids.

The chain recombines TRBV29-1 with TRBJ2-5; there is no DNA to check the TCRdb D call of TRBD2. The CDR3 loop spans 12 amino acids. The germline V gene has CDR1 SQVTM and CDR2 ANQGSEA. CDR3: CSVRLAEETQYF.

The J gene is TRBJ2-3, the V gene TRBV5-4. Germline CDR1 SGHNT, CDR2 YYREEE (reference sequence). The CDR3 covers 14 residues. CDR3 protein: CASSLRQLTDTQYF.

This chain joins TRBV20-1 and TRBJ1-5; the D call from TCRdb, TRBD1, cannot be confirmed without DNA. Germline V gene sequence: CDR1 DFQATT, CDR2 SNEGSKA (reference sequence). There are 14 residues in the CDR3. CDR3 in amino acids: CSALTGESNQPQHF.

The rearrangement links TRBV18 to TRBJ2-1; TCRdb picks TRBD2, but there is no DNA to check that call. Germline V gene data show CDR1 as KGHSH and CDR2 as LQKENI. CDR3 length: 15 amino acids. CDR3 in amino acids: CASSKSDGDFSEQFF.

The chain couples TRBV9 to TRBJ1-4; TCRdb's D call of TRBD1 is untestable without DNA. Per the germline V gene, CDR1 is SGDLS and CDR2 is YYNGEE. The CDR3 sequence is 16 residues long. The CDR3: CASARGYGRSGEKLFF.

The rearrangement joins TRBV4-3 to TRBJ1-4; TCRdb's assignment of TRBD1 cannot be checked, as there is no DNA. CDR1 LGHNA and CDR2 YSLEER come from the germline V gene. The length of the CDR3 is 19 residues. The CDR3 reads CASSQVGTGGIGTNEKLFF.

V gene TRBV20-1 combines with J gene TRBJ2-1; checking the TCRdb D call of TRBD2 is not possible without DNA. This CDR3 comprises 15 residues. Germline CDR1 is DFQATT and CDR2 is SNEGSKA (reference sequence). The CDR3 spells CSARILAGVHNEQFF.

The rearrangement links TRBV11-2 to TRBJ2-5; the D gene TCRdb calls, TRBD2, cannot be checked with no DNA. The germline CDR1 and CDR2 sequences are SGHAT and FQNNGV. The length of the CDR3 is 15 residues. The CDR3 sequence is CASSTGLAGRQTQYF.

The chain combines TRBV10-3 with TRBJ2-7; the D call from TCRdb, TRBD1, cannot be confirmed without DNA. The CDR3 has 15 amino acids. Germline V gene sequence: CDR1 ENHRY, CDR2 SYGVKD. CDR3: CASRHRDPVPYEQYF.

The rearrangement links TRBV11-2 to TRBJ2-1; the TCRdb D gene call, TRBD1, has no DNA to confirm it. Germline V gene data show CDR1 as SGHAT and CDR2 as FQNNGV. The CDR3 runs 15 residues. The CDR3 protein is CASSLGQPSYNEQFF. Drawing the rest from reference TRBV11-2 and TRBJ2-1, the complete variable domain is EAGVAQSPRYKIIEKRQSVAFWCNPISGHATLYWYQQILGQGPKLLIQFQNNGVVDDSQLPKDRFSAERLKGVDSTLKIQPAKLEDSAVYLCASSLGQPSYNEQFFGPGTRLTVL.

The genes are TRBV7-3 and TRBJ2-5; TCRdb names TRBD1, which stays unverified in the absence of DNA. Germline loops: CDR1 SGHTA, CDR2 FQGTGA. The CDR3 runs to 15 residues. CDR3 loop: CASSPGQANQETQYF.

This rearrangement joins TRBV12-3 or TRBV12-4 to TRBJ1-5; TCRdb's D gene call, TRBD1, goes unchecked for lack of DNA. The CDR3 length is 18 residues. Here the CDR3 reads CASSLSPPGGPDNQPQHF.

The J gene is TRBJ1-4, the V gene TRBV5-1; TCRdb's D gene call, TRBD1, goes unchecked for lack of DNA. Per the germline V gene, CDR1 is SGHRS and CDR2 is YFSETQ. This CDR3 comprises 14 residues. Here the CDR3 reads CASSFGRGEEKLFF. Drawing the rest from reference TRBV5-1 and TRBJ1-4, the complete variable domain is KAGVTQTPRYLIKTRGQQVTLSCSPISGHRSVSWYQQTPGQGLQFLFEYFSETQRNKGNFPGRFSGRQFSNSRSEMNVSTLELGDSALYLCASSFGRGEEKLFFGSGTQLSVL.

The chain joins TRBV4-3 to TRBJ2-7; the D call of TRBD2 rests on TCRdb alone, since no DNA is present to check it. CDR3 length: 13 residues. The germline CDR1 and CDR2 sequences are LGHNA and YSLEER. This chain's CDR3 is CASSHGGGSEQYF.

This chain links TRBV7-2 with TRBJ2-5; TCRdb returns TRBD1, unconfirmable since there is no DNA. This CDR3 comprises 16 residues. Germline CDR1 reads SGHTA; CDR2 reads FQGNSA. CDR3 sequence reads: CASSLKWDRGRETQYF.